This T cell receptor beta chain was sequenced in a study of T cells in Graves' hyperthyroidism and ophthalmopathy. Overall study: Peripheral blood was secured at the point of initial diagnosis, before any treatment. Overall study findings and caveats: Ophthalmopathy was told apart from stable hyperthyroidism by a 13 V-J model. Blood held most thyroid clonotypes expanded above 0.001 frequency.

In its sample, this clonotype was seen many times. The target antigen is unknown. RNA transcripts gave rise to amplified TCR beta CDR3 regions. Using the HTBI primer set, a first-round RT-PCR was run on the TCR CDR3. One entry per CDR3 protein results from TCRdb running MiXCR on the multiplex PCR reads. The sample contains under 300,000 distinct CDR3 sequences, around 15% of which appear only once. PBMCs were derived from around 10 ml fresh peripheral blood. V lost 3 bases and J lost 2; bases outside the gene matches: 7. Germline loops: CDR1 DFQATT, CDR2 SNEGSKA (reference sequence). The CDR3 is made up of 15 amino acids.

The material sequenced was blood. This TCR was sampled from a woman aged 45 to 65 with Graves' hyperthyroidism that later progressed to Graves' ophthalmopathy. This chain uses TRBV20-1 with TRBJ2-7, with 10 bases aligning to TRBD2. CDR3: CSARTLAGVAYEQYF. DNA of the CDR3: TGCAGTGCTAGGACTCTAGCGGGAGTTGCCTACGAGCAGTACTTC.